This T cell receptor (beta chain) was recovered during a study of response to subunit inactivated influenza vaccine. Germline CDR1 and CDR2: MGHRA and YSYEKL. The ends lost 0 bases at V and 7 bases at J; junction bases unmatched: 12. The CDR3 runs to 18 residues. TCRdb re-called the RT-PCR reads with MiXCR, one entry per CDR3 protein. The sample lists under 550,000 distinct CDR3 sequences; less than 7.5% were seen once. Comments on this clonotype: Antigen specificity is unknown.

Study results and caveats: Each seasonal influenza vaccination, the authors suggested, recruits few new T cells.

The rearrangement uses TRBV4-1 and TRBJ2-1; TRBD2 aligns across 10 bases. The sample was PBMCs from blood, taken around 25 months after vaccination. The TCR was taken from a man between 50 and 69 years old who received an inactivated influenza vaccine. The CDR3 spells CASSQDSILAGVGNEQFF. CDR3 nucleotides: TGCGCCAGCAGCCAAGATAGTATTCTAGCGGGAGTGGGGAATGAGCAGTTCTTC.